The T cell receptor beta chain described here comes from a study of CD8 T cells in Susac syndrome. Study overall: The sequenced Susac syndrome patients included six who had clinically active disease and about 8 who were in remission.

The RNA input was roughly 0.45 to 1 ug, and it was reverse transcribed with random hexamers. A multiplex approach, immunoSEQ multiplex PCR, amplified TCR beta CDR3 across 54 Vbeta and 13 Jbeta. TCRdb redid the calling of the immunoSEQ multiplex PCR reads with MiXCR, one entry per CDR3 protein. The table shows around 140,000 distinct CDR3 sequences, with 95% occurring only once. Details on this clonotype: Its specificity is not known.

The CDR3 totals 13 residues. Trimming cost V 0 bases and J 6 bases, with 8 bases left between them. CDR1 is SGHTA, CDR2 FQGTGA, per germline. Whole-study findings and limits: TCR sequencing and HLA analysis covered a relatively small number of individuals.

Sequencing of TCR beta was performed on blood CD8+ and CD4+ T cells. V gene TRBV7-3 combines with J gene TRBJ1-2, with D uncertain. Sequenced: CD4+ T cells from PBMCs. The source of this sequence is a human donor with Susac syndrome. CDR3 nucleotide sequence: TGTGCCAGCAGCTTAACAGGGTACGATGGCTACACCTTC. This sequence encodes CASSLTGYDGYTF.